Here is one T cell receptor beta chain with its context. The sample is drawn from a study of radiation and T cells in renal cell carcinoma. Overall study context: Nephrectomy followed 15 Gy stereotactic body radiation by 4 weeks.

Here immunoSEQ multiplex PCR was the method, and the copy in TCRdb shows in-frame clones only, minus some. The sample holds some 120,000 clones; around 82% are singletons and the top ten take 5.8%. Time point of the sample: blood 2 weeks post-SBRT. Specified treatment: 15 Gy SBRT to primary tumor, nephrectomy 4 weeks later. Radiation-treated patients gave blood at baseline, week 2 and week 4. Trimming took off 0 bases at V and 4 bases at J, with 12 bases between the two ends. CDR1 MNHNS and CDR2 SASEGT come from the germline V gene. This CDR3 region has 15 residues. The rearrangement joins TRBV6-1 to TRBJ1-2; D uncertain. The sequencing here drew on blood, taken from a patient whose treatment included radiotherapy and nephrectomy. The clonotype was recovered from a man aged 45-65 years with renal cell carcinoma. Here the CDR3 reads CASSEAAGLVYGYTF. The DNA of the CDR3 is TGTGCCAGCAGTGAAGCGGCGGGTTTGGTCTATGGCTACACCTTC.